The T cell receptor beta chain described here comes from a study of blood T cell repertoires in COVID-19. Produced via immunoSEQ multiplex PCR; TCRdb's table is partial and in-frame only. The table has about 280,000 clones, roughly 87% seen once. Trimming left V 1 base short and J 9 bases short, with 13 bases between. Germline loops: CDR1 GTSNPN, CDR2 SVGIG (reference sequence). CDR3 length equals 13 residues. The sample was peripheral blood. The source is a human donor in a cohort sampled during active COVID-19. The chain recombines TRBV30 with TRBJ1-3; the D gene is possibly TRBD1 (5 bases). The CDR3 region is CAWSAHPGGTIYF. The CDR3 DNA sequence: TGTGCCTGGAGTGCGCATCCGGGGGGCACCATATATTTT.